Below, 21 T cell receptor beta chains from the same sample are listed, as sequenced in a study of blood T cell repertoires in COVID-19 (dated by TCRdb to 2020 to 2022). Libraries were constructed by the immunoSEQ multiplex PCR assay. TCRdb holds this immuneACCESS table with in-frame rearrangements only. Some clones are missing; in checked studies, unresolved V genes explain under half, and the rest has no known cause. Across this sample there are about 85,000 clones, with 85% to 90% seen only once. 4.8% of the sample lies in the top ten. The sample was peripheral blood. The origin of the receptors is a woman older than 75 with acute or convalescent COVID-19.

The count of this clone is one. The chain joins TRBV6-6 to TRBJ2-3; TRBD2 aligns across 12 bases. The CDR3 runs to 15 residues. Per the germline V gene, CDR1 is MNHNY and CDR2 is SVGAGI (reference sequence). V shed 4 bases, J shed 3 bases, and the junction held 2 bases outside the gene matches. CDR3 in DNA: TGTGCCAGCAGTTCCGGACTAGCGGGGACAGATACGCAGTATTTT. Translation: CASSSGLAGTDTQYF.

This clone was detected once. V is TRBV6-5 and J is TRBJ2-7; 8 positions agree with TRBD1. This CDR3 has 14 amino acids. Germline CDR1 and CDR2: MNHEY and SVGAGI. The trim removed 2 bases at V and 3 bases at J, leaving 3 bases unmatched. CDR3 region: CASSYRGQGYEQYF. CDR3 nucleotide sequence: TGTGCCAGCAGTTACCGTGGACAGGGCTACGAGCAGTACTTC.

The chain links TRBV18 to TRBJ1-2; tentatively, D is TRBD1 (6 bases). The CDR3 runs 16 residues. Trimming removed 5 bases from V and 0 bases from J, with 16 bases in between. Germline-derived CDR1 and CDR2 are KGHSH and LQKENI. The CDR3 spells CASSTIRDTANYGYTF. The DNA of the CDR3 is TGTGCCAGCTCAACTATCCGGGACACCGCTAACTATGGCTACACCTTC.

This rearrangement joins TRBV7-9 to TRBJ2-1; D unresolved. In germline, CDR1 is SEHNR, CDR2 FQNEAQ (reference sequence). V shed 3 bases and J shed 6 bases, with 15 bases lying between them. The CDR3 consists of 15 residues. The CDR3 protein is CASSFLGSSGNEQFF. In nucleotides, the CDR3 is TGTGCCAGCAGCTTTTTAGGATCTTCGGGCAATGAGCAGTTCTTC.

The V gene is TRBV18, the J gene TRBJ2-1; possible D gene TRBD1, 5 bases. Trimming shortened V by 6 bases and J by 10 bases, and 10 bases separated the two germline ends. The CDR3 loop spans 11 amino acids. Germline V gene lookup returns CDR1 KGHSH and CDR2 LQKENI. DNA for the CDR3: TGTGCCAGCTCTAGGGGCGCCGAGCAGTTCTTC. This translates into CASSRGAEQFF.

This clone showed up just once. The gene calls are TRBV5-4 and TRBJ2-3; 9 bases fit TRBD2. Trimming took 1 base from V and 1 from J; bases not matched to a gene: 10. CDR3 length equals 18 residues. From germline, CDR1 is SGHNT and CDR2 YYREEE (reference sequence). CDR3 region: CASSLFRASGVRTDTQYF. DNA for the CDR3: TGTGCCAGCAGCTTGTTTCGCGCTAGCGGGGTACGCACAGATACGCAGTATTTT.

This clone was seen more than once but under ten times. Written as DNA, the CDR3 is TGTGCCAGCAGTGACAGGGACAATCAGCCCCAGCATTTT. This sequence encodes CASSDRDNQPQHF. The V call is TRBV2, the J call TRBJ1-5; TRBD1 might be the D (5 bases). Per germline, CDR1 SNHLY and CDR2 FYNNEI. The CDR3 has 13 residues. V lost 3 bases, J lost 3 bases, and 6 bases lay in between.

The J gene is TRBJ2-1, the V gene TRBV5-5; TRBD2 aligns across 9 bases. Germline loops: CDR1 SGHKS, CDR2 YYEKEE (reference sequence). CDR3 length equals 18 residues. V was clipped by 4 bases and J by 2 bases; unmatched bases: 13. This CDR3 is CASSPGGGSGGTYNEQFF. The CDR3 DNA reads as TGTGCCAGCAGCCCGGGAGGGGGTAGCGGGGGCACCTACAATGAGCAGTTCTTC.

This sequence joins TRBV5-4 and TRBJ1-4; perhaps TRBD1 as D (5 bases). Trimming took 3 bases from V and 0 from J, leaving 15 bases between them. Germline CDR1 SGHNT, CDR2 YYREEE (reference sequence). The CDR3 extends over 17 amino acids. This chain's CDR3 is CASSWRGRSTTNEKLFF. CDR3 nucleotide sequence: TGTGCCAGCAGCTGGAGGGGCAGATCAACAACTAATGAAAAACTGTTTTTT.

V gene TRBV19 combines with J gene TRBJ1-2; tentative D call: TRBD1 (5 bases). With 2 bases removed from V and 2 bases from J, the gap between germline ends came to 6 bases. CDR3 length: 13 amino acids. Looked up from germline, CDR1 is LNHDA and CDR2 is SQIVND (reference sequence). CDR3 sequence (DNA): TGTGCCAGTAGTATAAGGGGAAACTATGGCTACACCTTC. Its protein product is CASSIRGNYGYTF.

The chain recombines TRBV14 with TRBJ2-3; 7 bases are shared with TRBD2. The CDR3 has 15 residues. Germline V lookup: CDR1 SGHDN, CDR2 FVKESK. Unmatched junction bases numbered 7, after V lost 3 bases and J lost 4 bases. The CDR3 is CASSQGRRGADTQYF. The CDR3, as DNA: TGTGCCAGCAGCCAGGGACGCCGGGGGGCAGATACGCAGTATTTT.

The table lists this clone with a count of one. This rearrangement joins TRBV9 to TRBJ2-1; D is ambiguous. There are 14 residues in the CDR3. Germline-derived CDR1 and CDR2 are SGDLS and YYNGEE. The ends were cut back, 4 bases at V and 7 bases at J, with 15 bases in the middle. This CDR3 reads CASSPDFNRNEQFF. The CDR3 bases are TGTGCCAGCAGCCCCGATTTCAATCGGAATGAGCAGTTCTTC.

This clone has a handful of counts. V and J are TRBV19 and TRBJ1-5; D perhaps matches TRBD1 (5 bases). This CDR3 has 17 residues. V dropped 4 bases and J dropped 2 bases, with 18 bases sitting between them. The germline gives CDR1 LNHDA, CDR2 SQIVND (reference sequence). The CDR3 DNA sequence: TGTGCCAGTAGTAAAGCAAACCAGGGTGGGGGCAATCAGCCCCAGCATTTT. As protein: CASSKANQGGGNQPQHF.

The CDR3 reads CASSQQKGGGYTF. The CDR3 coding sequence is TGCGCCAGCAGCCAACAGAAGGGAGGAGGCTACACCTTC. This chain links TRBV4-3 with TRBJ1-2; no clear D gene. The CDR3 has 13 amino acids. Germline V CDR1 and CDR2: LGHNA, YSLEER. V was cut by 2 bases and J by 8 bases, with 12 bases left in between.

The rearrangement uses TRBV11-3 and TRBJ1-5; D not resolved. V lost 4 bases, J lost 0 bases, and 10 bases lay in between. Per germline, CDR1 SGHNT and CDR2 YENEEA. CDR3 length: 15 amino acids. The CDR3 DNA sequence: TGTGCCAGCAGCTCCGGGATTAATAGCAATCAGCCCCAGCATTTT. This translates into CASSSGINSNQPQHF.

This clone appeared once. V gene TRBV9 combines with J gene TRBJ1-6, with 9 bases aligning to TRBD1. The CDR3 extends over 13 amino acids. Germline CDR1 is SGDLS and CDR2 is YYNGEE. Losses at the gene ends were 4 bases for V and 10 bases for J; bases not matched to a gene: 3. CDR3 sequence reads: CASSPGQGSPLHF. CDR3 in DNA: TGTGCCAGCAGCCCGGGACAGGGCTCACCCCTCCACTTT.

The CDR3 spells CASSLGRVGSYEQFF. DNA of the CDR3: TGTGCCAGCAGCTTAGGGCGGGTTGGTTCGTATGAGCAGTTCTTC. The chain couples TRBV11-3 to TRBJ2-1, with D possibly matching TRBD2 (5 bases). The CDR3 loop spans 15 amino acids. CDR1 is SGHNT and CDR2 is YENEEA in the germline V gene. Trimming removed 1 base at V and 8 bases at J, with 15 bases between.

The chain recombines TRBV27 with TRBJ1-2; the match to TRBD1 covers 8 bases. The germline gives CDR1 MNHEY, CDR2 SMNVEV (reference sequence). The CDR3 is 13 amino acids. V dropped 3 bases and J dropped 4; count of bases not matched to a gene: 1. The CDR3 is CASSFRGLYGYTF. The CDR3 DNA is TGTGCCAGCAGTTTCAGGGGGCTCTATGGCTACACCTTC.

V and J are TRBV3-1 (or the pseudogene TRBV3-2) and TRBJ2-5, with 9 nucleotides matching TRBD2. This CDR3 region has 14 residues. Trimming took 4 bases from V and 5 from J; bases not matched to a gene: 5. Per germline, CDR1 LGHDT and CDR2 YNNKEL (reference sequence). The CDR3 sequence: CASSRRGGRETQYF. The DNA for the CDR3 is TGTGCCAGCAGCCGGCGGGGGGGCCGGGAGACCCAGTACTTC.

A note on this clone: One junction end disagrees with the germline gene, perhaps due to a read error. The chain joins TRBV7-2 to TRBJ1-1; a weak D match, TRBD1 (5 bases). The CDR3 runs 13 residues. Per the germline V gene, CDR1 is SGHTA and CDR2 is FQGNSA. CDR3 in amino acids: CASSLGSGTGAFF. For the CDR3, the DNA is TGTGCCAGCAGCTTAGGCTCCGGGACTGGAGCTTTCTTT.

The V and J genes are TRBV7-9 and TRBJ2-2, with unresolved D. There are 12 residues in the CDR3. Trimming took 5 bases from V and 5 from J, leaving 6 bases between them. Germline CDR1 SEHNR, CDR2 FQNEAQ (reference sequence). The CDR3 region has the DNA TGTGCCAGCAGCCTATATACCGGGGAGCTGTTTTTT. It translates to CASSLYTGELFF.